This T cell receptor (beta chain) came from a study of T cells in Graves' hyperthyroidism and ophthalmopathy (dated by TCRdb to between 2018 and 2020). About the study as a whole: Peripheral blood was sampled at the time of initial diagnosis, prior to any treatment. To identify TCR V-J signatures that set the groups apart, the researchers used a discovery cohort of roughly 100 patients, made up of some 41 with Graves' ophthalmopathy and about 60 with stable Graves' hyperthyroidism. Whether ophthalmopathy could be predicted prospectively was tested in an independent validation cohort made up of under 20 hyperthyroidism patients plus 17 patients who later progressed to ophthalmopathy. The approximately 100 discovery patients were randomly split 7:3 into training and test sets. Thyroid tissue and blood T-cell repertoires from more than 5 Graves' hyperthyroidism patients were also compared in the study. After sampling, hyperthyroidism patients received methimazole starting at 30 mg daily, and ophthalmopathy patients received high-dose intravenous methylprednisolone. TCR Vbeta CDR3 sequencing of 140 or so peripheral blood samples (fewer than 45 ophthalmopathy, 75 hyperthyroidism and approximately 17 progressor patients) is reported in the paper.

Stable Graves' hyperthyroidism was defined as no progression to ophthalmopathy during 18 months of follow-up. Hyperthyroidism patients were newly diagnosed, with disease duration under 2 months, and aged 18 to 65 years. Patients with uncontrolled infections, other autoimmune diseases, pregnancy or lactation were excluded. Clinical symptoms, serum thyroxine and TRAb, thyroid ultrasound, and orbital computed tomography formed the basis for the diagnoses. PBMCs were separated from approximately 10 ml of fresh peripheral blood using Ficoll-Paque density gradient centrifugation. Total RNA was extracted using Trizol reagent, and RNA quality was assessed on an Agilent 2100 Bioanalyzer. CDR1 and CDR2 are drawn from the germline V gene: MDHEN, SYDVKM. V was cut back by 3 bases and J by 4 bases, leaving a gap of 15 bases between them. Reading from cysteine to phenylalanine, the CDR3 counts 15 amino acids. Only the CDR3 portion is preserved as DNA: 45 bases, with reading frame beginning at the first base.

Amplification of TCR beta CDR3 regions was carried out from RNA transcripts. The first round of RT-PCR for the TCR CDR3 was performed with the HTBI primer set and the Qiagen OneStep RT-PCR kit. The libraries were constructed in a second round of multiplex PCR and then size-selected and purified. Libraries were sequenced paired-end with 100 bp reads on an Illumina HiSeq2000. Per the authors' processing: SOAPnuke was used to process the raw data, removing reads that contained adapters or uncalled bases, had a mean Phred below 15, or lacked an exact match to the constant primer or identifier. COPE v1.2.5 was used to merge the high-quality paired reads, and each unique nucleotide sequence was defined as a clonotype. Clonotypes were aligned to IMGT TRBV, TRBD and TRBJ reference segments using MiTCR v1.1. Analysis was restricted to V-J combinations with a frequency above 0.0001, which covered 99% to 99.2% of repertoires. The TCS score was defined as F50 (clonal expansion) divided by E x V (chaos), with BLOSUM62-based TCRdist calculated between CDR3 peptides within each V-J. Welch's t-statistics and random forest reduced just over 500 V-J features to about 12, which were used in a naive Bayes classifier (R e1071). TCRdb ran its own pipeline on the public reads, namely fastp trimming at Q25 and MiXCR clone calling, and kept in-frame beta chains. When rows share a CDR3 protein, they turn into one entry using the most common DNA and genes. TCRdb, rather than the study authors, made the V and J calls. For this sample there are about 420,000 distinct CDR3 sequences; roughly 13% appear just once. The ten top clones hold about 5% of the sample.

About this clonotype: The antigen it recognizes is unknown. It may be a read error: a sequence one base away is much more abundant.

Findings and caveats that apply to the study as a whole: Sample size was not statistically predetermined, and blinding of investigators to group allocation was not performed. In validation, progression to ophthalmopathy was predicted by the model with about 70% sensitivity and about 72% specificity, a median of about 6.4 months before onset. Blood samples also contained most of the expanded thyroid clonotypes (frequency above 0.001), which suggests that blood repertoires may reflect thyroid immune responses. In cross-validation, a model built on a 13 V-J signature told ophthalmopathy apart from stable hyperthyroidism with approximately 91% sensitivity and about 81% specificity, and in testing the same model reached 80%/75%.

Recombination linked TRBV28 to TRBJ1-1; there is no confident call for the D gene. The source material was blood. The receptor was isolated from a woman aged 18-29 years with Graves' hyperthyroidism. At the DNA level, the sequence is TGTGCCAGCAGTTTGGTGTTGGTGGATAGCACTGAAGCTTTCTTT. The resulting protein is CASSLVLVDSTEAFF.